A selection of T cell receptor beta chains follows, all from one sample in a study of blood T cell repertoires in COVID-19. Clones were sequenced by immunoSEQ multiplex PCR, and TCRdb holds only the in-frame ones, with some missing. The sample carries fewer than 250,000 clones, approximately 91% recorded once. The sample was peripheral blood. These receptor sequences come from a man younger than 40 with acute or convalescent COVID-19. The CDR3 runs from the conserved cysteine through the conserved F or W. Each record gives: V gene, D gene, J gene, CDR3 protein, CDR3 DNA. A D gene is named only where the DNA matches it firmly.

>TRBV18|-|TRBJ2-5
CASSPQFSETQYF
TGTGCCAGCTCACCGCAGTTTTCAGAGACCCAGTACTTC
>TRBV6-5|-|TRBJ1-6
CASSYGQNSPLHF
TGTGCCAGCAGCTACGGACAGAATTCACCCCTCCACTTT
>TRBV7-8|-|TRBJ2-5
CASSLVVGETQYF
TGTGCCAGCAGCTTAGTGGTGGGCGAGACCCAGTACTTC
>TRBV7-9|-|TRBJ1-2
CASSPGTRYGYTF
TGTGCCAGCAGCCCCGGGACACGCTATGGCTACACCTTC
>TRBV6-6|TRBD2|TRBJ2-1
CASSSRGVNYNEQFF
TGTGCCAGCAGCTCCCGGGGGGTTAACTACAATGAGCAGTTCTTC
>TRBV29-1|-|TRBJ2-5
CSGGRGETQYF
TGCAGCGGAGGAAGAGGGGAGACCCAGTACTTC
>TRBV5-6|-|TRBJ2-7
CASSLVLITGNEQYF
TGTGCCAGCAGCTTGGTCCTGATTACAGGGAACGAGCAGTACTTC
>TRBV7-9|TRBD1|TRBJ1-2
CASSISGQGYGYTF
TGTGCCAGCAGCATTTCGGGACAGGGCTATGGCTACACCTTC
>TRBV6-5|TRBD1|TRBJ1-3
CASSSGTGVPRIYF
TGTGCCAGCAGTTCCGGGACAGGGGTCCCTCGAATATATTTT
>TRBV5-8|-|TRBJ2-6
CASSLRGSGANVLTF
TGTGCCAGCAGCTTGAGGGGGTCTGGGGCCAACGTCCTGACTTTC
>TRBV6-1|-|TRBJ1-2
CASTTWNYGYTF
TGTGCCAGTACCACATGGAACTATGGCTACACCTTC
>TRBV5-1|-|TRBJ2-6
CASSSLVEISGANVLTF
TGCGCCAGCAGCTCCCTTGTGGAGATCTCTGGGGCCAACGTCCTGACTTTC
>TRBV5-6|TRBD2|TRBJ2-2
CASSFGLASTGELFF
TGTGCCAGCAGCTTTGGACTAGCTTCCACCGGGGAGCTGTTTTTT
>TRBV11-2|-|TRBJ2-7
CASSFPGGRSYEQYF
TGTGCCAGCAGCTTTCCGGGGGGCCGCTCCTACGAGCAGTACTTC
>TRBV11-3|-|TRBJ2-2
CASSGGPTNTGELFF
TGTGCCAGCAGCGGGGGCCCCACAAACACCGGGGAGCTGTTTTTT